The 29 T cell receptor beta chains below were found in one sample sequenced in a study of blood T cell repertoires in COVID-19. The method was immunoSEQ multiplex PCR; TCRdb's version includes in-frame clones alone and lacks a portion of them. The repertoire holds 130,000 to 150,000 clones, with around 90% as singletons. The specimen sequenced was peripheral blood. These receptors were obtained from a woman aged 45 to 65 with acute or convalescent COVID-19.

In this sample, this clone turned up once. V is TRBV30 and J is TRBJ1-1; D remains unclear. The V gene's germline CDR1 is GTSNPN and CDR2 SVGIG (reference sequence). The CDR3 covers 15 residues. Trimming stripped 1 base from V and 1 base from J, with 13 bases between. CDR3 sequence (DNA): TGTGCCTGGAGTGGCAGAACCCTTCAGAACACTGAAGCTTTCTTT. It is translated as CAWSGRTLQNTEAFF.

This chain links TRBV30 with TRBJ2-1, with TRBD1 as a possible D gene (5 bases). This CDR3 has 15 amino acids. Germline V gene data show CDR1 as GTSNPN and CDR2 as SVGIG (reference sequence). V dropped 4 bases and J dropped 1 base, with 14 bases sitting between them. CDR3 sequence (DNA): TGTGCCTGGAAGGGGCCCGAAGATTCCTACAATGAGCAGTTCTTC. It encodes CAWKGPEDSYNEQFF.

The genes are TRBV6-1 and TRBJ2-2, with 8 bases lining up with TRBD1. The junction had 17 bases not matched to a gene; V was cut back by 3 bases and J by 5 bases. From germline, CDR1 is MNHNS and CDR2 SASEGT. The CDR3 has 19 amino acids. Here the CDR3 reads CASSDIRAGGLPRTGELFF. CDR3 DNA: TGTGCCAGCAGTGACATAAGGGCAGGGGGCCTGCCCAGGACCGGGGAGCTGTTTTTT.

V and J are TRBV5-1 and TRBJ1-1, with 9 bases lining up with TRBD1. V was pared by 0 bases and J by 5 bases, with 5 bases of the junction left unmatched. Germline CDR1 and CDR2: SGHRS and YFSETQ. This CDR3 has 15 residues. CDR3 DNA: TGCGCCAGCAGCTTGGAGGACAGGGGTAGGACTGAAGCTTTCTTT. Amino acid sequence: CASSLEDRGRTEAFF.

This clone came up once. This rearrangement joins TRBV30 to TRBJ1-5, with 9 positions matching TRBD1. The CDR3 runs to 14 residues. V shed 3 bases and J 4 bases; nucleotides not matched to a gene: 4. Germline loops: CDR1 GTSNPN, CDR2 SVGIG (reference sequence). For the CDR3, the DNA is TGTGCCTGGAGGGGAGGGACAGGGAATCAGCCCCAGCATTTT. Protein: CAWRGGTGNQPQHF.

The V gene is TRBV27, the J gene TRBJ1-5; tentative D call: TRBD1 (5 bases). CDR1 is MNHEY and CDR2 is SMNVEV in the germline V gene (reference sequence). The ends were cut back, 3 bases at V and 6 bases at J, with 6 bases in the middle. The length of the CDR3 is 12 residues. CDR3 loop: CASSLGGQPQHF. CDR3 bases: TGTGCCAGCAGTTTGGGGGGTCAGCCCCAGCATTTT.

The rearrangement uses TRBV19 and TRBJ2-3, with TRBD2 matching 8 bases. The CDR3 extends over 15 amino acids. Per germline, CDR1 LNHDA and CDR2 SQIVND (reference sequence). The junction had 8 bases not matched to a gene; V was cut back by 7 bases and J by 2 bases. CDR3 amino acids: CASTYGSGATDTQYF. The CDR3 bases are TGTGCCAGTACATACGGTAGCGGGGCCACAGATACGCAGTATTTT.

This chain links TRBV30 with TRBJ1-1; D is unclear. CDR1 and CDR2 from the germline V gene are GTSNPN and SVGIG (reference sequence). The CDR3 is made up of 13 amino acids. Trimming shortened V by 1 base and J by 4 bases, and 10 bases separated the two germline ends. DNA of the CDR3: TGTGCCTGGAGTGCTCTGGAGGTCACTGAAGCTTTCTTT. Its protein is CAWSALEVTEAFF.

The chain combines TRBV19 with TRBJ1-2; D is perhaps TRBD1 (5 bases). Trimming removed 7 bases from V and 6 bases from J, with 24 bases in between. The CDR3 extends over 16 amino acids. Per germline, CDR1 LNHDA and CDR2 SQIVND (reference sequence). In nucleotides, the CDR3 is TGTGCCAGTACGACCCTAGTACGGGACTCCTACAATGGCTACACCTTC. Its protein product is CASTTLVRDSYNGYTF. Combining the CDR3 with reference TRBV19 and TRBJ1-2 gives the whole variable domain DGGITQSPKYLFRKEGQNVTLSCEQNLNHDAMYWYRQDPGQGLRLIYYSQIVNDFQKGDIAEGYSVSREKKESFPLTVTSAQKNPTAFYLCASTTLVRDSYNGYTFGSGTRLTVV.

The CDR3 nucleotides read TGTGCCAGCAGCGCGCTGGGGGGAACGGCTGAAGCTTTCTTT. Translation: CASSALGGTAEAFF. The genes are TRBV6-5 and TRBJ1-1; D is perhaps TRBD1 (5 bases). The CDR3 totals 14 residues. Trimming took 6 bases from V and 6 from J, leaving 17 bases between them. Germline V CDR1 and CDR2: MNHEY, SVGAGI.

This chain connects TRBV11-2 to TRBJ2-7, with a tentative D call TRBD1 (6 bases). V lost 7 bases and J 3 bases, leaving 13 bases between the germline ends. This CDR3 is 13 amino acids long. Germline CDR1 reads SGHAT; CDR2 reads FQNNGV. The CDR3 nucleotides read TGTGCCAGCAAGTCCTCGGACAGCTACGAGCAGTACTTC. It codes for CASKSSDSYEQYF.

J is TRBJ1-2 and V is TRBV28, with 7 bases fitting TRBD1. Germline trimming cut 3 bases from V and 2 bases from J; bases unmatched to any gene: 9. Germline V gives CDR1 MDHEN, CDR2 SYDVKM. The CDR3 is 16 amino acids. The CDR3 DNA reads TGTGCCAGCAGTTTGCCCCTGACAGGGCAAAACTATGGCTACACCTTC. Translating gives CASSLPLTGQNYGYTF.

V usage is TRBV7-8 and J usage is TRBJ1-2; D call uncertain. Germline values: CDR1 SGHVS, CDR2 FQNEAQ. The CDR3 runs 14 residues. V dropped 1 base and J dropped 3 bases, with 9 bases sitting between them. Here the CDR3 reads CASSLVGSDYGYTF. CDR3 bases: TGTGCCAGCAGCTTAGTTGGGAGCGACTATGGCTACACCTTC. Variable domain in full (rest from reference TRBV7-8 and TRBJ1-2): GAGVSQSPRYKVAKRGQDVALRCDPISGHVSLFWYQQALGQGPEFLTYFQNEAQLDKSGLPSDRFFAERPEGSVSTLKIQRTQQEDSAVYLCASSLVGSDYGYTFGSGTRLTVV.

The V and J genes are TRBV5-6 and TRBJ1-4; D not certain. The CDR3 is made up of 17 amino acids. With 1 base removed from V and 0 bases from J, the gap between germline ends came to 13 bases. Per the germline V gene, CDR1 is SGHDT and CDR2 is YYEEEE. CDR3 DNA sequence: TGTGCCAGCAGCTTGATGACGGAGTGGGCAACTAATGAAAAACTGTTTTTT. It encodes CASSLMTEWATNEKLFF.

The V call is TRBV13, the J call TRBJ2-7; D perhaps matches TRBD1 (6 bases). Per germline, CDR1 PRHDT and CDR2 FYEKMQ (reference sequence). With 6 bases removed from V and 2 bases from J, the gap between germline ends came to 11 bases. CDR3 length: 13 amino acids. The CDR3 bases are TGTGCCAGCAGTAAGGACAGAGCCTACGAGCAGTACTTC. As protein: CASSKDRAYEQYF.

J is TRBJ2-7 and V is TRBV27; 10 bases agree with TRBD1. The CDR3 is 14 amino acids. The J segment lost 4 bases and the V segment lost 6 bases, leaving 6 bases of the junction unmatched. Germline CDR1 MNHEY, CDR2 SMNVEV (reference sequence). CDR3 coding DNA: TGTGCCAGCAGGGGGACAGGGGTAATTTACGAGCAGTACTTC. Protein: CASRGTGVIYEQYF.

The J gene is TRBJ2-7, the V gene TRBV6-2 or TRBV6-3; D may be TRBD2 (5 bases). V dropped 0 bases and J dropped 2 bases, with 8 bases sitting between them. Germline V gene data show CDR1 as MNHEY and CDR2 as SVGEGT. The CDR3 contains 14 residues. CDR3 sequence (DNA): TGTGCCAGCAGTTACTCGACTAACCCCTACGAGCAGTACTTC. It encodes CASSYSTNPYEQYF.

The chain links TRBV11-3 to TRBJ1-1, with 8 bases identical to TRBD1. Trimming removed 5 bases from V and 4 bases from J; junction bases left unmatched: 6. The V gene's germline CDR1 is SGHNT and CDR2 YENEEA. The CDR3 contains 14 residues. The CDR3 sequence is CASSPGGLSTEAFF. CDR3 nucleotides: TGTGCCAGCAGCCCAGGGGGCTTGAGCACTGAAGCTTTCTTT.

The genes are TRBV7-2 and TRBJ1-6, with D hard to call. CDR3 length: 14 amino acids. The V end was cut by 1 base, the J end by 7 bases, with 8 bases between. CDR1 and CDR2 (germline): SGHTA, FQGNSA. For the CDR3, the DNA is TGTGCCAGCAGCTTAGGGAGTACCAATTCACCCCTCCACTTT. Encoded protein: CASSLGSTNSPLHF.

Here the CDR3 reads CAKRSFEYGYTF. CDR3 in DNA: TGTGCCAAACGGAGCTTTGAATATGGCTACACCTTC. This chain joins TRBV30 and TRBJ1-2; D gene unclear. The germline gives CDR1 GTSNPN, CDR2 SVGIG (reference sequence). This CDR3 spans 12 amino acids. Deletions cut 8 bases from V and 5 bases from J, with 15 bases between.

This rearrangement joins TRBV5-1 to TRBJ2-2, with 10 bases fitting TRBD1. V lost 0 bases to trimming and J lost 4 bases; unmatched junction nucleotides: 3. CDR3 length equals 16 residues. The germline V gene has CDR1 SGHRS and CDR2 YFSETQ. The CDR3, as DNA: TGCGCCAGCAGCTTGGGAGACAGGGGGCTCACCGGGGAGCTGTTTTTT. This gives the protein CASSLGDRGLTGELFF.

The CDR3 DNA follows: TGTGCCAGCAGCGAACACCGGGACAGGGGAGACTATGGCTACACCTTC. Translation: CASSEHRDRGDYGYTF. The chain uses TRBV9 and TRBJ1-2, with 10 bases lining up with TRBD1. Trimming at V came to 3 bases and at J to 3 bases, leaving 8 bases not matched to a gene. This CDR3 has 16 amino acids. Germline lookup yields CDR1 SGDLS and CDR2 YYNGEE.

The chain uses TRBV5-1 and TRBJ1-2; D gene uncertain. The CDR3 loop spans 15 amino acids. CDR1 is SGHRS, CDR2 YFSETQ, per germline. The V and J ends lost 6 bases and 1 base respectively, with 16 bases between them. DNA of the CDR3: TGCGCCAGCACCTTAGATCCATCGCGTAACTATGGCTACACCTTC. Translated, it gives CASTLDPSRNYGYTF. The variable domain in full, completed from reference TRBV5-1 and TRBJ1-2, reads KAGVTQTPRYLIKTRGQQVTLSCSPISGHRSVSWYQQTPGQGLQFLFEYFSETQRNKGNFPGRFSGRQFSNSRSEMNVSTLELGDSALYLCASTLDPSRNYGYTFGSGTRLTVV.

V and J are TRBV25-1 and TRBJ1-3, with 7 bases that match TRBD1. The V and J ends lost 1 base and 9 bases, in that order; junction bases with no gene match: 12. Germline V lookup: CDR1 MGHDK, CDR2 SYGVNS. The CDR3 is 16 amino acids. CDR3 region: CASSEFTGQPCGTIYF. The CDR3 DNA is TGTGCCAGCAGTGAATTTACGGGACAGCCGTGTGGCACCATATATTTT. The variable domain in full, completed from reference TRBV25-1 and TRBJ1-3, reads EADIYQTPRYLVIGTGKKITLECSQTMGHDKMYWYQQDPGMELHLIHYSYGVNSTEKGDLSSESTVSRIRTEHFPLTLESARPSHTSQYLCASSEFTGQPCGTIYFGEGSWLTVV.

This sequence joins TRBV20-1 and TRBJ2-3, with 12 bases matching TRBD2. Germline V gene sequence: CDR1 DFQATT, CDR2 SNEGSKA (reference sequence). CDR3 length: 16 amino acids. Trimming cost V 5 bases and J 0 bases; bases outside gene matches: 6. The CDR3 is CSARGLAGGSTDTQYF. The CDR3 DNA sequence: TGCAGTGCTCGTGGTCTAGCGGGGGGGAGCACAGATACGCAGTATTTT.

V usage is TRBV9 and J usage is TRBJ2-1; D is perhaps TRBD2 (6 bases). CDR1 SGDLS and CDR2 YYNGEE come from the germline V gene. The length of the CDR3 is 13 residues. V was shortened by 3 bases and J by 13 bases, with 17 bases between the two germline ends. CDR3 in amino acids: CASSGPGLKIQFF. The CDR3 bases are TGTGCCAGCAGCGGGCCGGGACTCAAAATACAGTTCTTC.

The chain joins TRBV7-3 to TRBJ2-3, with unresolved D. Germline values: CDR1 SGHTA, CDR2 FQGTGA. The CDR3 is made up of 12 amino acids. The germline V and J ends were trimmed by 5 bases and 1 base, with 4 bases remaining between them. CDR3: CASSPGTDTQYF. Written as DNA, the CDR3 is TGTGCCAGCAGCCCCGGCACAGATACGCAGTATTTT.

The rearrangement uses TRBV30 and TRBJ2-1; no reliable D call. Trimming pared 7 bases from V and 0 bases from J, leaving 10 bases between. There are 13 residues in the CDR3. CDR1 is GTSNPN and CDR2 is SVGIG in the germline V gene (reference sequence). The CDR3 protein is CAYSPLSYNEQFF. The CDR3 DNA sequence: TGTGCCTATAGCCCCCTCTCCTACAATGAGCAGTTCTTC.

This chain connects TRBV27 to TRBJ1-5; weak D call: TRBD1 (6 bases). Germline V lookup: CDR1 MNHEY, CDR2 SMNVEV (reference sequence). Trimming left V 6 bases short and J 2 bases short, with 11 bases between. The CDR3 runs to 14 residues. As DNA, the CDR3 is TGTGCCAGCAGCCCAGGGGTGGGCAATCAGCCCCAGCATTTT. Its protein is CASSPGVGNQPQHF.